These T cell receptor beta chains were read from a single sample in a study of response to subunit inactivated influenza vaccine. TCRdb fed the RT-PCR reads into MiXCR, producing one record per CDR3 protein. The table includes about 570,000 distinct CDR3 sequences, over 9% detected once. These data are also associated with another study on T cells expressing NK-cell markers.

This sample comprised PBMCs from blood, obtained on the day of vaccination. All receptors derive from a man aged 50 to 59 who received an inactivated influenza vaccine. Each CDR3 is given with its conserved first and last residue. D genes are given only for firm matches. A row's size may be missing; if present it is once, few, many or a size class.

V gene	J gene	clone size	D gene	CDR3 protein	CDR3 DNA
TRBV5-1	TRBJ2-4	many	TRBD1	CASSFSGQGGSVQYF	TGCGCCAGCAGCTTTTCGGGACAGGGTGGGAGCGTTCAGTACTTC
TRBV7-2	TRBJ2-3	-	TRBD1	CASSPDRGFQYF	TGTGCCAGCAGTCCGGACAGGGGGTTTCAGTATTTT
TRBV5-1	TRBJ1-1	few	-	CASSANYEGAFF	TGCGCCAGCAGCGCGAACTACGAAGGAGCTTTCTTT
TRBV7-9	TRBJ1-4	few	TRBD1	CASSLFPGQGNEKLFF	TGTGCCAGCAGCTTATTCCCGGGACAGGGGAATGAAAAACTGTTTTTT
TRBV7-2	TRBJ2-5	-	-	CASSSQGGGETQYF	TGTGCCAGCAGCTCCCAGGGGGGCGGGGAGACCCAGTACTTC
TRBV5-1	TRBJ1-1	few	TRBD1	CASSLVPGQGNTEAFF	TGCGCCAGCAGCTTGGTCCCGGGACAGGGGAACACTGAAGCTTTCTTT
TRBV7-2	TRBJ2-7	-	-	CASSLLWGANEQYF	TGTGCCAGCAGCTTATTATGGGGAGCTAACGAGCAGTACTTC
TRBV15	TRBJ1-6	few	-	CATSRDLTDIYNSPLHF	TGTGCCACCAGCAGAGATTTGACGGACATCTATAATTCACCCCTCCACTTT
TRBV4-3	TRBJ2-4	many	-	CASSQEIGKNIQYF	TGCGCCAGCAGCCAAGAGATAGGGAAAAACATTCAGTACTTC
TRBV14	TRBJ1-2	-	TRBD1	CASSQVTLGQGGGYTF	TGTGCCAGCAGCCAAGTAACCTTGGGACAGGGCGGCGGCTACACCTTC